What follows is one T cell receptor beta chain and its context. Its specific antigen is unknown. No base qualities exist here, and no much larger clone lies one base off it. The data derive from a study of blood T cell repertoires in COVID-19 (dated by TCRdb to 2018 to 2020). For the wider study: Collaborator samples came from the United States, Italy and Spain and covered acute and convalescent phases of COVID-19. The material from the prospective study consisted of cDNA or gDNA derived from T cells, B-cell-depleted T cells, or PBMCs. HLA class I and class II types, where available, came from metadata supplied by the sample provider rather than from assay-based typing. The samples were drawn from the first 160 participants of the ongoing ImmuneRACE study and from some 1,300 subjects provided by 6 global collaborators. The dataset comprised deeply sampled blood TCRbeta repertoires from subjects exposed to, actively infected with, or recovered from COVID-19. Sample metadata almost always included a de-identified subject ID, COVID-19 status, age in years and sex. A freely available public database, intended as a resource for researchers studying the immune response to SARS-CoV-2, is where the repertoires were released. General findings and caveats noted by the study authors: The quantity of clinical and demographic metadata differed by source and by participant and was supplied without curation.

The immunoSEQ Assay, a bias-controlled multiplex PCR, was used to amplify TCRbeta CDR3 regions from genomic DNA. In the source study's methods: The number of nucleated cells in each sample was estimated by amplification of reference gene primers within the assay. To quantify the absolute abundance of each unique TCRbeta CDR3 rearrangement, sequence reads were collapsed and filtered. For each sample, productive Simpson clonality was calculated by taking the square root of Simpson's diversity index across productive rearrangements. Here the immuneACCESS table is served through TCRdb, limited to in-frame sequences with V and J called. Missing clones are a known gap in these copies; in checked studies unresolved V genes cover under half, and the rest lacks a known reason. The V and J calls and the clone size are those of that table, but D and trimming were determined from the DNA. Present in this sample are some 67,000 clones, approximately 87% of which were seen just once. Of the sample, around 1.2% falls within the top ten clones.

Clipping removes 5 bases from V and 10 bases from J, with 3 as the unmatched junction base count. Inclusive of the bounding cysteine and phenylalanine, the CDR3 is 13 residues long. Solely the CDR3 DNA is kept, with 39 bases framed from the first base. CDR1 SGHTA and CDR2 FQGTGA were looked up in the germline V gene. The collaborating institutions used their own protocols to collect whole blood in K2EDTA tubes. For TCRbeta analysis, collaborators shipped samples as frozen whole blood, isolated PBMCs, or DNA extracted from either of those sample types. The TCR sequence derives from a woman aged 55-69 years with acute or convalescent COVID-19. The chain uses TRBV7-3 and TRBJ1-6; TRBD1 lines up with 9 middle nucleotides. The sample consisted of peripheral blood. CDR3 reads: CASSPDRGSPLHF. The nucleotide sequence is TGTGCCAGCAGCCCAGACAGGGGGTCACCCCTCCACTTT.